Sequencing of this TCR beta chain was carried out in a study of cytomegalovirus exposure and HLA in healthy donors. Study-wide context: Falling in the Caucasian-associated ancestry cluster were 80% to 85% of 398 genotyped donors.

The PCR was carried out with 60 Vbeta primers and 13 Jbeta primers. Using immunoSEQ multiplex PCR, the repertoire was profiled, and TCRdb retains in-frame clones only, with some absent. The table lists about 230,000 clones, more than 70% of them singletons. Unrecorded immune exposure was likely among donors, who were nominally healthy when sampled. The germline V gene has CDR1 MNHNY and CDR2 SVGAGI (reference sequence). This CDR3 is 16 amino acids long. The V gene lost 6 bases and the J gene lost 0 bases, with 15 bases spanning the gap. Sequencing was performed on PBMCs. The sequence was collected from a human donor in good health. The rearrangement links TRBV6-6 to TRBJ1-3; D is unclear. This chain's CDR3 is CASSTSLTSSGNTIYF. CDR3 DNA: TGTGCCAGCAGCACCTCACTGACAAGCTCTGGAAACACCATATATTTT.